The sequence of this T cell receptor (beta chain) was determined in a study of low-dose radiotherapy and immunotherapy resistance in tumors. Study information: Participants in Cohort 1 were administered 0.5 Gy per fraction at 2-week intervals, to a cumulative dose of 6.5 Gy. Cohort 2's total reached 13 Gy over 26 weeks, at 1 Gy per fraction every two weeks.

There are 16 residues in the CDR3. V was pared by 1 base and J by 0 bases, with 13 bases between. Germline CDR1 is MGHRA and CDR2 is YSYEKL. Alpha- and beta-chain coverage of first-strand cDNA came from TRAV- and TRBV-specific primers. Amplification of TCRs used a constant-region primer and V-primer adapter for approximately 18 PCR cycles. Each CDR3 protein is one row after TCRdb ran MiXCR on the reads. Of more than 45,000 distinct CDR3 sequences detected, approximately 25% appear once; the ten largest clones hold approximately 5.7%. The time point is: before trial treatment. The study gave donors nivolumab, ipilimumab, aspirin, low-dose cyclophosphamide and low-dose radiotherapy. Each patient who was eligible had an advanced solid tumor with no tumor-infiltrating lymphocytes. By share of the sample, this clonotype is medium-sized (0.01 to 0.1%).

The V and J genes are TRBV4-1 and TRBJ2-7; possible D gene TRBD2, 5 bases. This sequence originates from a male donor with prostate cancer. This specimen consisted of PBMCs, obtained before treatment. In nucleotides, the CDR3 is TGCGCCAGCAGCCAAGTGCTGGGGAGCGTCTCCTACGAGCAGTACTTC. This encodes CASSQVLGSVSYEQYF.